This TCR beta chain was recorded in a study of PD-L1 blockade in urothelial cancer (TCRdb year 2017). Notes on the research overall: All patients started therapy in about 2014 and received atezolizumab 1,200 mg intravenously every 3 weeks. About nine tenths of the roughly 29 patients were males with bladder-origin urothelial cancer, and about 60% of the 29 reported a prior smoking history. The study was an exploratory multi-omic analysis of somatic, immune and clinical correlates of response to PD-L1 blockade with atezolizumab in urothelial cancer. Patients had an ECOG performance status of 0 or 1 and had received between 0 and 3 prior chemotherapy regimens. Durable clinical benefit was achieved by nine patients but not by the remaining 20. In the same patients, whole exome sequencing and RNA sequencing of pretreatment tumors were performed in addition to TCR sequencing. Durable clinical benefit was defined as progression-free survival longer than 6 months, and TCR features were also tested against progression-free and overall survival. Blood samples were analyzed at two time points: 3 weeks after treatment start (second dose) and 6 weeks after treatment start. Some 30 patients had pretreatment blood TCR-seq, some 25 had at least one posttreatment blood collection, and some 25 had tumor TCR-seq. Pretreatment tumor samples, along with matched peripheral blood collected serially before and after atezolizumab treatment, underwent TCR sequencing. Blood samples gave a median of around 140,000 T cells and 80,000 to 95,000 unique TCRs, with a median clonality of 0.080.

Including the terminal cysteine and phenylalanine, the CDR3 comprises 19 residues. Of the read, only the CDR3 DNA is kept; its 57 bases are in frame from base 1. CDR1 and CDR2 (LGHNA, YNFKEQ) derive from the germline V gene. Here V drops 1 base and J drops 3 bases, and the junction holds 12 bases not matched to any gene. What this sample's time point label stands for: pretreatment peripheral blood. The cohort included some 30 patients with locally advanced or metastatic urothelial carcinoma who were treated at Memorial Sloan Kettering on a trial protocol. Peripheral blood mononuclear cells were collected pretreatment and during treatment, with between 1 and 8 total time points obtained per patient. The Qiagen DNeasy Blood extraction kit was used to purify genomic DNA from total PBMCs and from tumor samples. Collected pretreatment and during treatment, PBMCs were isolated and stored as previously described.

Results and caveats for the whole study, not just this receptor: Because the sample size was small (n of about 31) and many of the analyses were exploratory, the results are meant to be hypothesis-generating. Improved progression-free and overall survival was associated with having pretreatment peripheral blood TCR clonality below the median. At 3 weeks after the start of treatment, tumor-associated TCR clones in peripheral blood had expanded more in patients with durable benefit (n ≈ 22, p = 0.022).

On this clone: No antigen is known for it. Qualities for individual bases were not recorded, and no much larger clone is one base off.

Synthetic TCR analog templates were spiked into each PCR so that absolute template abundance could be estimated from read counts. The immunoSEQ assay was used to amplify TCRbeta CDR3 regions from genomic DNA with bias-controlled V and J gene primers. Rearranged TCRbeta segments were sequenced at approximately 20X coverage. The published analysis was carried out like this. Sequencing errors were corrected by clustering, and CDR3s were annotated against IMGT so that V, D and J genes could be assigned. Out-of-frame and stop-codon sequences were excluded, and only productive TCRbeta rearrangements were used in downstream analyses. To compute clonality, Shannon entropy was normalized by the log of the number of unique productive sequences and then subtracted from one. Fisher's exact test with Benjamini-Hochberg correction, using a cutoff of adjusted p below 0.01, was how clones that differed between time points or between blood and tumor were identified. The table comes from immuneACCESS by way of TCRdb, which keeps in-frame sequences with V and J called. Part of the clones is missing from these tables; in studies checked, under half for an unresolved V gene and the rest for unknown reasons. From that table come the V and J calls and clone size; the DNA was used to work out D and trimming. A total of 30,000 to 35,000 clones appear in this sample, under 90% of them only once. 15% to 17% of the sample goes to the ten largest clones.

Specimen: PBMCs, collected around atezolizumab (anti-PD-L1) treatment. Here the chain combines TRBV4-2 and TRBJ2-1, with TRBD2 matching 10 junction bases. The receptor's source is a man in his 60s with urothelial cancer. The CDR3 in this case is CASSQGGLAGEQGYNEQFF. The DNA sequence is given as TGTGCCAGCAGCCAAGGGGGTCTAGCGGGAGAGCAGGGCTACAATGAGCAGTTCTTC.